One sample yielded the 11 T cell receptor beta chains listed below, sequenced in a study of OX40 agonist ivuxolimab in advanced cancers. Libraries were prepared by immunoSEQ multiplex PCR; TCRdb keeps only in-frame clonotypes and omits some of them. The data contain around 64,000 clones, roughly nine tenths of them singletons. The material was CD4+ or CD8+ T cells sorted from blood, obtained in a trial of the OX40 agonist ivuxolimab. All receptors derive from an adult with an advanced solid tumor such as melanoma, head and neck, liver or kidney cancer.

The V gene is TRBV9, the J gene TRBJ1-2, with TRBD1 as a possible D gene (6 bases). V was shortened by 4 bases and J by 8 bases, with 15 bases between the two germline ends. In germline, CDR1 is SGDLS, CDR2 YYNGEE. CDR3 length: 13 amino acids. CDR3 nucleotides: TGTGCCAGCAGCACAGGACAGTGGGAGGGCTACACCTTC. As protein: CASSTGQWEGYTF.

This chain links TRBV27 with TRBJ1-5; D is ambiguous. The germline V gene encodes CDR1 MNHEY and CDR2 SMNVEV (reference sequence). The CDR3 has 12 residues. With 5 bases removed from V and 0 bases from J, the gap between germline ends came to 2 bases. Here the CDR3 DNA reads TGTGCCAGCAGTATTAGCAATCAGCCCCAGCATTTT. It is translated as CASSISNQPQHF.

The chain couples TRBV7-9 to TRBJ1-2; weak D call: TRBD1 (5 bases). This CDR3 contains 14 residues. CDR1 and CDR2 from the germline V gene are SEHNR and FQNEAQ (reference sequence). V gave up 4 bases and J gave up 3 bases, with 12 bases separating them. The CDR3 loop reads CASSSTAGHYGYTF. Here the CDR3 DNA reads TGTGCCAGCAGCTCCACCGCAGGGCACTATGGCTACACCTTC.

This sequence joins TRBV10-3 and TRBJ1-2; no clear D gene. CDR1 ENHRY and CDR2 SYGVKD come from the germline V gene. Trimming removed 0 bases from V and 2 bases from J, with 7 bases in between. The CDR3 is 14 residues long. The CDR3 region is CAISESSQNYGYTF. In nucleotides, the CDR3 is TGTGCCATCAGTGAGTCAAGTCAGAACTATGGCTACACCTTC.

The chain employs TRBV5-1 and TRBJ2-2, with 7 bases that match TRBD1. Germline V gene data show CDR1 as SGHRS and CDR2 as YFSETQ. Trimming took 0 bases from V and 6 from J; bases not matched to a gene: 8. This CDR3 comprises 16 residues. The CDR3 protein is CASSLGGQVPAGELFF. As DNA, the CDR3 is TGCGCCAGCAGCTTGGGAGGACAGGTGCCGGCCGGGGAGCTGTTTTTT.

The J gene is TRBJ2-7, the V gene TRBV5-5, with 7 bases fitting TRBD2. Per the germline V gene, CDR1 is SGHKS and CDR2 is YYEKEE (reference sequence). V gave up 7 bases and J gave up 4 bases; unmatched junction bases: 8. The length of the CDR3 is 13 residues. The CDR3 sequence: CASGLAEHYEQYF. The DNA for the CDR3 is TGTGCCAGCGGGCTAGCGGAGCATTACGAGCAGTACTTC.

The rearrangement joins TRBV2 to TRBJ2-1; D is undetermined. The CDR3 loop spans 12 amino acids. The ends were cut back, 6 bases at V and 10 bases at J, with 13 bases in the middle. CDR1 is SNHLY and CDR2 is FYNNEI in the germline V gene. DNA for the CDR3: TGTGCCAGCAGAGTCGACTGGCAAGAGCAGTTCTTC. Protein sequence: CASRVDWQEQFF.

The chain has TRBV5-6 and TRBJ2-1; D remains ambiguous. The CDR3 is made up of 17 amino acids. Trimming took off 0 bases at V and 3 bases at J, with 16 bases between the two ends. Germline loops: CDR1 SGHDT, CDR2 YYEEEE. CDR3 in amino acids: CASSLEALVARYNEQFF. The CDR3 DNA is TGTGCCAGCAGCTTGGAAGCGTTAGTCGCGCGCTACAATGAGCAGTTCTTC. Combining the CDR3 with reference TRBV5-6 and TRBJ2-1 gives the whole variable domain DAGVTQSPTHLIKTRGQQVTLRCSPKSGHDTVSWYQQALGQGPQFIFQYYEEEERQRGNFPDRFSGHQFPNYSSELNVNALLLGDSALYLCASSLEALVARYNEQFFGPGTRLTVL.

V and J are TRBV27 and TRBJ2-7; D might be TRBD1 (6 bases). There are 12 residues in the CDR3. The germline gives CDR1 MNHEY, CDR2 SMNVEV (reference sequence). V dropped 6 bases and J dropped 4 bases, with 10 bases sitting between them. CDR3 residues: CASRGQQYEQYF. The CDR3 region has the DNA TGTGCCAGCAGGGGACAACAATACGAGCAGTACTTC.

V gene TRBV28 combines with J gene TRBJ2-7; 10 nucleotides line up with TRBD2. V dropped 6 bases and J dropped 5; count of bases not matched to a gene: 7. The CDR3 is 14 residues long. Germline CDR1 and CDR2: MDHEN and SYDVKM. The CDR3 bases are TGTGCCAGCAGATCGCCGGGACTAGCGCACGAGCAGTACTTC. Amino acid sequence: CASRSPGLAHEQYF.

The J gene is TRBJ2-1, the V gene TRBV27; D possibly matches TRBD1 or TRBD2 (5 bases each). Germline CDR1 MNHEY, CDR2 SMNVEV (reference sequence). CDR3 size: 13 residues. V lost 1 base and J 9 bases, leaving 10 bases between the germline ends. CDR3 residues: CASSLWGSGEQFF. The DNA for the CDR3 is TGTGCCAGCAGTTTATGGGGGTCGGGTGAGCAGTTCTTC.